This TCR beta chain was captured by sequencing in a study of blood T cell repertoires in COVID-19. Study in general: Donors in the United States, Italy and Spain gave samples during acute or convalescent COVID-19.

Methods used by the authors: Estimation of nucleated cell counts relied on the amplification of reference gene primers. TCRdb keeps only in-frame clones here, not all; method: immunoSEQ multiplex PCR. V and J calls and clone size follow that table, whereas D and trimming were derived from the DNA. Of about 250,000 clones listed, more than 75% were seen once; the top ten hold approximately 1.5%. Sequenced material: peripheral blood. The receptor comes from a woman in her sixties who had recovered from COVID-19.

CDR3 in DNA: TGTGCCAGCAACAGTTGGAGGGGGCGATCTTATGAGCAGTTCTTC. This gives the protein CASNSWRGRSYEQFF. The rearrangement joins TRBV7-8 to TRBJ2-1; maybe TRBD1 (7 bases). Germline V lookup: CDR1 SGHVS, CDR2 FQNEAQ. CDR3 size: 15 residues. The V end lost 7 bases, the J end lost 8 bases, and 21 bases lay between the germline ends.